This entry describes one T cell receptor (beta chain). TCRdb's copy holds only in-frame clones and misses some; the assay was immunoSEQ multiplex PCR. The profile covers about 75,000 clones, with 60% to 85% appearing a single time and approximately 5% taken by the ten largest. The data are from a study of blood T cell repertoires in COVID-19. Overall study context: Acute and convalescent COVID-19 samples came from the United States, Italy and Spain.

Sequenced sample: peripheral blood. The source of this sequence is an elderly woman with active or convalescent COVID-19.

The DNA for the CDR3 is TGTGCCACCAGTTTGGGGGCACAGGTGTCCACAGATACGCAGTATTTT. Encoded protein: CATSLGAQVSTDTQYF. The V call is TRBV15, the J call TRBJ2-3; D might be TRBD1 (6 bases). Trimming pared 6 bases from V and 2 bases from J, leaving 18 bases between. The germline V gene encodes CDR1 LNHNV and CDR2 YYDKDF (reference sequence). This CDR3 comprises 16 residues.